This TCR beta chain was obtained from a study of cytomegalovirus exposure and HLA in healthy donors. Generated by immunoSEQ multiplex PCR, the TCRdb table keeps only in-frame clones and is missing some. The table lists roughly 70,000 clones, around 97% of them singletons. In regard to this clone: Its antigen remains unidentified.

Broader study findings: The investigators catalogued 150 to 200 TCR beta chains as cytomegalovirus-associated. Accounts indicate the classifier identified cytomegalovirus status with strong specificity and sensitivity. A subsequent analysis found that TCR clusters from the first cohort also tended to co-occur in the roughly 120 validation repertoires, with about 94% of cluster scores above 0. Rare sequences made up most TCRs, while some public TCRs were found in many donors.

Trimming removed 0 bases from V and 6 bases from J; junction bases left unmatched: 4. Germline CDR1 reads SGHRS; CDR2 reads YFSETQ. This CDR3 contains 15 residues. The receptor was isolated from a man younger than 30 in good health and CMV-seronegative. The rearrangement joins TRBV5-1 to TRBJ1-4, with TRBD1 matching over 8 bases. The sample taken for sequencing was PBMCs. The CDR3 protein is CASSLGTGRHEKLFF. The CDR3 coding sequence is TGCGCCAGCAGCTTGGGGACAGGGCGGCATGAAAAACTGTTTTTT.